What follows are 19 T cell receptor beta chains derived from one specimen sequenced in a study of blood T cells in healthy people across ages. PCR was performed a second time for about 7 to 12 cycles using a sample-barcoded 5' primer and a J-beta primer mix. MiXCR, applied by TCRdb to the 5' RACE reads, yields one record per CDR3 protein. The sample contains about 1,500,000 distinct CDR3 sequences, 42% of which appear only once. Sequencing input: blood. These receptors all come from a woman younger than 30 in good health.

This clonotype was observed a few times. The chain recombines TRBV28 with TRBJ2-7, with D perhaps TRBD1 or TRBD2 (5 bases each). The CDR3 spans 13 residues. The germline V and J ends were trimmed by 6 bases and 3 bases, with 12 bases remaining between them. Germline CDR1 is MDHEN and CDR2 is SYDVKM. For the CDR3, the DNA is TGTGCCAGCAGGGGGGAGCCTTTCTACGAGCAGTACTTC. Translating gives CASRGEPFYEQYF.

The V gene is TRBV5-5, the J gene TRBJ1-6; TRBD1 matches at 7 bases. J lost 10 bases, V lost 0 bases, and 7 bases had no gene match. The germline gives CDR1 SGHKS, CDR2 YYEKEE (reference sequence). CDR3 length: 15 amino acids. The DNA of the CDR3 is TGTGCCAGCAGCTTGGAGTGGACAGGAAACTCACCCCTCCACTTT. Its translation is CASSLEWTGNSPLHF. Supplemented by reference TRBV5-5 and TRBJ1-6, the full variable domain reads DAGVTQSPTHLIKTRGQQVTLRCSPISGHKSVSWYQQVLGQGPQFIFQYYEKEERGRGNFPDRFSARQFPNYSSELNVNALLLGDSALYLCASSLEWTGNSPLHFGNGTRLTVT.

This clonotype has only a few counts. The CDR3 loop is CATSDLRQGAGTDTQYF. The CDR3 DNA sequence: TGTGCCACCAGTGATTTGAGGCAGGGGGCCGGCACAGATACGCAGTATTTT. The chain joins TRBV24-1 to TRBJ2-3; the match to TRBD1 covers 8 bases. The trim removed 0 bases at V and 1 base at J, leaving 5 bases unmatched. The CDR3 runs 17 residues. Looked up from germline, CDR1 is KGHDR and CDR2 is SFDVKD.

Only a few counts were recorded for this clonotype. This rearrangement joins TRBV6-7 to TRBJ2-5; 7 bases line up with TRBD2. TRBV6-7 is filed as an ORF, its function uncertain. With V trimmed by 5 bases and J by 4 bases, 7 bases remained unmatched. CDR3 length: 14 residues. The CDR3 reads CASSPASGGETQYF. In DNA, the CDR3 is TGTGCCAGCAGTCCCGCATCGGGGGGAGAGACCCAGTACTTC.

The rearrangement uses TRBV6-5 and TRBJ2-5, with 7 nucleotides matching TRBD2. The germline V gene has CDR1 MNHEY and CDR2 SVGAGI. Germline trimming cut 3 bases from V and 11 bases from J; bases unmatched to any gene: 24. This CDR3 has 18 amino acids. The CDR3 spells CASSYRWSGERMDNKQYF. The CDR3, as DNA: TGTGCCAGCAGTTATCGTTGGAGCGGGGAGAGGATGGACAATAAGCAGTACTTC.

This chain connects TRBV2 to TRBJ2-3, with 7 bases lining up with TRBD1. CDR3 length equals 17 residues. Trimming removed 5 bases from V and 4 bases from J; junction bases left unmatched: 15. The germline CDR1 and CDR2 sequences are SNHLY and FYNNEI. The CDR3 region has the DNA TGTGCCAGCAGTCCCATGCGGACAGGAGGTCGCGCAGATACGCAGTATTTT. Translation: CASSPMRTGGRADTQYF.

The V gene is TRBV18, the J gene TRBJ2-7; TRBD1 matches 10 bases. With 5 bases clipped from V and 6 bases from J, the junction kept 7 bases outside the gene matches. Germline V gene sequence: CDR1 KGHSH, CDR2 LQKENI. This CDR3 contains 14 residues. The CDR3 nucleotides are TGTGCCAGCTCATCGACAGGGGGCACGGGCGAGCAGTACTTC. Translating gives CASSSTGGTGEQYF.

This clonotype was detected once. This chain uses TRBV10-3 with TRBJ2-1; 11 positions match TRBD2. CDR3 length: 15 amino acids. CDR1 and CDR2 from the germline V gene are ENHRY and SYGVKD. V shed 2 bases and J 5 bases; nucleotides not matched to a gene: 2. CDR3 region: CAISEGTSGDNEQFF. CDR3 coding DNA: TGTGCCATCAGTGAGGGGACTAGCGGTGACAATGAGCAGTTCTTC.

CDR3 coding DNA: TGCAGCGTACGACCAGGGGCGATGAACACTGAAGCTTTCTTT. It translates to CSVRPGAMNTEAFF. The chain joins TRBV29-1 to TRBJ1-1; D is perhaps TRBD1 (6 bases). V gave up 6 bases and J gave up 0 bases, with 14 bases separating them. Germline V gene sequence: CDR1 SQVTM, CDR2 ANQGSEA. This CDR3 region has 14 residues.

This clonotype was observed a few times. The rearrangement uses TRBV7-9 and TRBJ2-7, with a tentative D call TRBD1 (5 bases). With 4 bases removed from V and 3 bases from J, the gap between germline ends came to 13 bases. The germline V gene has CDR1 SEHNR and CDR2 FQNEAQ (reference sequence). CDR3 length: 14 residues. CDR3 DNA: TGTGCCAGCAGCTCCCCACAGACAGTCTACGAGCAGTACTTC. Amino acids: CASSSPQTVYEQYF. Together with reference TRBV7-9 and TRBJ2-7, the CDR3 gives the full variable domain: DTGVSQNPRHKITKRGQNVTFRCDPISEHNRLYWYRQTLGQGPEFLTYFQNEAQLEKSRLLSDRFSAERPKGSFSTLEIQRTEQGDSAMYLCASSSPQTVYEQYFGPGTRLTVT.

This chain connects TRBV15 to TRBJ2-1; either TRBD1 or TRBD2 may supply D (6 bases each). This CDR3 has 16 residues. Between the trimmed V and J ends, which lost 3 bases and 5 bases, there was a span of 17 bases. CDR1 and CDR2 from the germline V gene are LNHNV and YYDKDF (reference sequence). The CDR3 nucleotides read TGTGCCACCAGCAGTCCCGGGGCGGGACATAACAATGAGCAGTTCTTC. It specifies CATSSPGAGHNNEQFF.

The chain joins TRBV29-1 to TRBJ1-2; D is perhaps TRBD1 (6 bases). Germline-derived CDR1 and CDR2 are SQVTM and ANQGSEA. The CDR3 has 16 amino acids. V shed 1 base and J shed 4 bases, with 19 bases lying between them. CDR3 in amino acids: CSVEGAGANIPYGYTF. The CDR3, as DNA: TGCAGCGTTGAAGGGGCAGGGGCGAATATCCCCTATGGCTACACCTTC.

DNA for the CDR3: TGTGCCAGCAGCTTAGACACAGATCGGAGGAACAATGAGCAGTTCTTC. Protein sequence: CASSLDTDRRNNEQFF. V gene TRBV7-2 combines with J gene TRBJ2-1; D might be TRBD2 (5 bases). Germline V gives CDR1 SGHTA, CDR2 FQGNSA. The length of the CDR3 is 16 residues. Trimming cost V 1 base and J 5 bases, with 15 bases left between them.

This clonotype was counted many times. The CDR3 is CASSSTGGTKNIQYF. The CDR3 region has the DNA TGTGCCAGCAGTTCCACAGGAGGGACCAAAAACATTCAGTACTTC. This chain uses TRBV12-3 or TRBV12-4 with TRBJ2-4; weak D call: TRBD2 (6 bases). This CDR3 is 15 amino acids long. Trimming took 4 bases from V and 2 from J, leaving 12 bases between them.

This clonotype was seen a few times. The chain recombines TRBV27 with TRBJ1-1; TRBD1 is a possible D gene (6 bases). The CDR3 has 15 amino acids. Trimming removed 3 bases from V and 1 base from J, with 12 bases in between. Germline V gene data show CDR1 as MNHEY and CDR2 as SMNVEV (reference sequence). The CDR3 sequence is CASSFPRGKNTEAFF. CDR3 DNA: TGTGCCAGCAGTTTTCCCAGGGGTAAGAACACTGAAGCTTTCTTT.

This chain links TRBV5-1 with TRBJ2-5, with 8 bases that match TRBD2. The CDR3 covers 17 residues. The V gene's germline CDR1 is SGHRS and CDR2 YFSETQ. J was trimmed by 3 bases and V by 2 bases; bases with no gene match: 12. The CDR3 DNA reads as TGCGCCAGCAGCTTTGATCTAGCGGGCTCCTGGGAAGAGACCCAGTACTTC. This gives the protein CASSFDLAGSWEETQYF. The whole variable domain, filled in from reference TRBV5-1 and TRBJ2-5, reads KAGVTQTPRYLIKTRGQQVTLSCSPISGHRSVSWYQQTPGQGLQFLFEYFSETQRNKGNFPGRFSGRQFSNSRSEMNVSTLELGDSALYLCASSFDLAGSWEETQYFGPGTRLLVL.

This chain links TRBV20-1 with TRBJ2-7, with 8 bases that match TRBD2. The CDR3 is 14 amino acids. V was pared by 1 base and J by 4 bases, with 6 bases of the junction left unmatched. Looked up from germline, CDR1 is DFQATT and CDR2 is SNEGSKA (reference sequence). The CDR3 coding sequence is TGCAGTGCTAGAGCCCCGGGGGGGAGTTACGAGCAGTACTTC. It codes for CSARAPGGSYEQYF.

CDR3 in amino acids: CAISSTGQNTEAFF. CDR3 DNA: TGTGCCATCAGTTCTACAGGGCAGAACACTGAAGCTTTCTTT. This chain links TRBV10-3 with TRBJ1-1, with D perhaps matching TRBD1 (6 bases). The V and J ends lost 5 bases and 1 base respectively, with 11 bases between them. The CDR3 length is 14 residues. Germline V gives CDR1 ENHRY, CDR2 SYGVKD.

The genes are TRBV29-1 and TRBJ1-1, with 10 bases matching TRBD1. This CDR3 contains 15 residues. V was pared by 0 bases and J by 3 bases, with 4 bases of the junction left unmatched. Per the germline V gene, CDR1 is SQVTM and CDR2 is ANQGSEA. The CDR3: CSVEDRTGGDTEAFF. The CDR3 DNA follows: TGCAGCGTTGAAGACAGGACAGGGGGGGACACTGAAGCTTTCTTT.